The clone carrying this T cell receptor (beta chain) occurred many times. HTBI primers from iRepertoire and Arm-PCR of CDR3 regions yielded the TCR beta libraries. Each CDR3 protein is one row after TCRdb ran MiXCR on the multiplex PCR reads. The sample lists roughly 560,000 distinct CDR3 sequences; about 16% were seen once. The data were taken from a study of regulatory T cells in long-lasting Graves disease. Specified time point: newly diagnosed GD, antithyroid drugs for less than 3 months. PBMC-extracted RNA yielded the TCR library. V dropped 2 bases and J dropped 6 bases, with 22 bases sitting between them. The CDR3 is 17 amino acids. Germline V gene data show CDR1 as MNHEY and CDR2 as SVGEGT. These data are also associated with another study on T cells in Graves' hyperthyroidism and ophthalmopathy.

The sequencing here drew on peripheral blood mononuclear cells (PBMCs), taken at new diagnosis, from a patient treated with antithyroid drugs. The rearrangement joins TRBV6-2 or TRBV6-3 to TRBJ1-1; no reliable D call. The receptor's source is a woman aged 40 to 65 with Graves disease. The CDR3 is CASSYSGGRSPSSEAFF. CDR3 nucleotides: TGTGCCAGCAGTTACAGCGGTGGGCGGTCCCCAAGTTCTGAAGCTTTCTTT.